In its sample, the clone carrying this T cell receptor beta chain was seen a few times. The antigen remains unidentified. Preparation of TCR beta libraries was done by quantitative 5'-RACE with molecular barcodes. Each CDR3 protein gets one entry after TCRdb re-called the 5' RACE reads with MiXCR. The sample records about 300,000 distinct CDR3 sequences, roughly 11% being singletons. The data are from a study of CD8 T cells in ankylosing spondylitis. Study-level points and caveats: Reportedly, disease-linked clones are significantly enriched in ankylosing spondylitis patients' matched synovial fluid.

This CDR3 has 15 residues. Germline V gene sequence: CDR1 LNHNV, CDR2 YYDKDF (reference sequence). V was pared by 1 base and J by 7 bases, with 11 bases between. Input material: blood, either unsorted or a sorted T cell fraction (not recorded which). The gene calls are TRBV15 and TRBJ1-6, with a tentative D call TRBD1 (5 bases). The sequence came from a female donor with ankylosing spondylitis or in good health (not recorded which). The CDR3 sequence is CATSRGRDGNSPLHF. CDR3 in DNA: TGTGCCACCAGCAGAGGACGGGACGGAAATTCACCCCTCCACTTT.